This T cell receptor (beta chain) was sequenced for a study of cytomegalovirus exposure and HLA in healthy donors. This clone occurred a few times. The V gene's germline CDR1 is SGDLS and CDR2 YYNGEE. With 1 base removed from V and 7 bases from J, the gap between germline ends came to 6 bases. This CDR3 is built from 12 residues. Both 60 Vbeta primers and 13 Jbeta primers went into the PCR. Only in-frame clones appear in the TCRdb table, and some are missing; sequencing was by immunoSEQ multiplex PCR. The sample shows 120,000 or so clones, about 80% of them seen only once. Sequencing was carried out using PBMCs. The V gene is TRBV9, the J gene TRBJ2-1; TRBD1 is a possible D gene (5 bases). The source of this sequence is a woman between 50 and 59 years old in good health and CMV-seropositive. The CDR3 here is CASSVQGNEQFF. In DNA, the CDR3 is TGTGCCAGCAGCGTACAGGGTAATGAGCAGTTCTTC.